The present T cell receptor (beta chain) was sequenced within a study of T cell responses to AZD1222 COVID-19 vaccine. This clone was found a few times. Antigen: not known. Study-level points and caveats: Spike-specific TCR repertoires showed rising breadth and depth after two AZD1222 doses. Seropositivity was recorded at baseline in only a handful of AZD1222 recipients. Dominant CD4 TCR responses targeted spike regions 160-218 and 743-854. Sampling captured repertoires only after the peak T cell response.

Libraries were prepared by immunoSEQ multiplex PCR; TCRdb keeps only in-frame clonotypes and omits some of them. The data hold tens of thousands of clones, with 75% to 80% observed a single time. Germline V gene data show CDR1 as MNHEY and CDR2 as SVGAGI. The CDR3 is 13 amino acids. V lost 6 bases and J 1 base, leaving 8 bases between the germline ends. V and J are TRBV6-5 and TRBJ2-3; the D is unclear. This material consisted of peripheral blood, taken 28 days after the second AZD1222 dose. The TCR was taken from an adult who received the AZD1222 COVID-19 vaccine. The CDR3 spells CASRSQGTDTQYF. DNA of the CDR3: TGTGCCAGCAGGTCGCAGGGCACAGATACGCAGTATTTT.